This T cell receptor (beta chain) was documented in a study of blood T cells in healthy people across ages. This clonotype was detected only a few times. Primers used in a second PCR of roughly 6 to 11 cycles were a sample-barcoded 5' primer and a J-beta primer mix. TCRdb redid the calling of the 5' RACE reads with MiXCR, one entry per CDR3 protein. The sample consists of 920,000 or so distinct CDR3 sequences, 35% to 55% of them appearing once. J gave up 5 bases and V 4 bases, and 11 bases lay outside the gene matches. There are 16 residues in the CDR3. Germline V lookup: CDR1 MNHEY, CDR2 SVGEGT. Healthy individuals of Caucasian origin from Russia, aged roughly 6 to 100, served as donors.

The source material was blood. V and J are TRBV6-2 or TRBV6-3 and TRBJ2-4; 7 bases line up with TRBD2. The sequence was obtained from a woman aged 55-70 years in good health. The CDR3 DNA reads TGTGCCAGCAGTTCATATCTAGCGGCCATTCAAAACATTCAGTACTTC. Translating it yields CASSSYLAAIQNIQYF.